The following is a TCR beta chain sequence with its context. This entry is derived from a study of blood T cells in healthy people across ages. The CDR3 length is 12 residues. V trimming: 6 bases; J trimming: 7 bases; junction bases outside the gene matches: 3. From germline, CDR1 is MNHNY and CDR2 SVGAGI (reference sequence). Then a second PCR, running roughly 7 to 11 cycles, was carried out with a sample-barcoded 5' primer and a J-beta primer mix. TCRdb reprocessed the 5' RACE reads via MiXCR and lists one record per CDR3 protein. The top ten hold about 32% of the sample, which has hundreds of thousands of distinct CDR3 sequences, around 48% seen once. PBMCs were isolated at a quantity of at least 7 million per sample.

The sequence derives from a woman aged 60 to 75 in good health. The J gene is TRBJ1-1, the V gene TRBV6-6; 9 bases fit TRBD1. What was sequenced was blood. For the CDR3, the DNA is TGTGCCAGCAGGGACAGGGGTGGTGAAGCTTTCTTT. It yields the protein CASRDRGGEAFF.